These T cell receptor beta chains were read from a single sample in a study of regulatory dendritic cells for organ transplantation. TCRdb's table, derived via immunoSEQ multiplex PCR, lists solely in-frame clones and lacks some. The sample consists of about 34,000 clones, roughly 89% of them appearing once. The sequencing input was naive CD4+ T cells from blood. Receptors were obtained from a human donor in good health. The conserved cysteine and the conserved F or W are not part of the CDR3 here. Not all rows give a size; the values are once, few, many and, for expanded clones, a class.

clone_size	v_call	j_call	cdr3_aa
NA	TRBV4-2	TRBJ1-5	ASSRQIGGTLYSNQPQH
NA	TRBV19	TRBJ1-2	ASSKGGSKGLGGYT
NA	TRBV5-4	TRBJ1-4	ASRQTPDSNEKLF
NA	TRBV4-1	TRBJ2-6	ASSQGGTPNSGANVLT
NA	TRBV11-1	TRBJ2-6	ASSLDGTRAGANVLT
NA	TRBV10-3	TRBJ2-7	ANRGSEGYEQY
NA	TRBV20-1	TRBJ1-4	SASDNEKLF
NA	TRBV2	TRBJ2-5	ASSDSAPRETQY
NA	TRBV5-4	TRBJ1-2	ASSSNSNYGYT
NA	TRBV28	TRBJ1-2	ASRAETGYT
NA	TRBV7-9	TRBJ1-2	ASSSGEGGYT
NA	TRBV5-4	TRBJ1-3	ASSPGQLSGNTIY
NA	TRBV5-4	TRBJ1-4	ASSLDRQSNEKLF
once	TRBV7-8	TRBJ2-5	ASSLLTQNGGETQY
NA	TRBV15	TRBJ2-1	ATSRDRGAGGNEQF
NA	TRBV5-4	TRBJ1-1	ASSSVGPNTEAF
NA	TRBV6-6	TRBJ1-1	ASIGGTGNTEAF
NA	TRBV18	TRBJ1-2	ASSPDRESGYT
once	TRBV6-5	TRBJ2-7	ASYRSSYEQY
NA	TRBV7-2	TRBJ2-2	ASSLELPSGSLGAGELF
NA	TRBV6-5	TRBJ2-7	ASSRDSYEQY
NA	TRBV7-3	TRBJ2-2	ASSPTPNTGELF
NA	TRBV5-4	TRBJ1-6	ASSWNARAESSYNSPLH
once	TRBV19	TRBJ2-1	ASNRDRDYNEQF
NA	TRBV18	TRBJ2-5	ASSPELDGTQY
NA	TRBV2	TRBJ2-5	ASSVASGRALSETQY
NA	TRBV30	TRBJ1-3	AWSVGGNTIY
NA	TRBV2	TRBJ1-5	ASSTDSPPNQPQH
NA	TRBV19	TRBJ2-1	ASSKRLGQIYNEQF
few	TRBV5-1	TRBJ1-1	ASSFGGTEAF
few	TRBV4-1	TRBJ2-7	ASSHTFRDSSYEQY
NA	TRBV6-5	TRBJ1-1	ASSYSGFGNTEAF
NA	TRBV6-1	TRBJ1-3	ATCPTGPGNTIY
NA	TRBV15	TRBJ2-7	ATSRLAVDEQY
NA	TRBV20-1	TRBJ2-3	SAFRTDTQY
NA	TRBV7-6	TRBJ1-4	ASSWGQGRYEKLF
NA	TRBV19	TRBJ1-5	ASSHTGMNQPQH
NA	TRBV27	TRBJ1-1	ASRRGYTEAF
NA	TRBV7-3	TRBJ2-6	ASSLNLGQDSSGANVLT
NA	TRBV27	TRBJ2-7	ASSPRPFSYEQY
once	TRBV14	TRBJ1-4	ASSLRNVWGEEKLF
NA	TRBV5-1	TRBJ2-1	ASSFIAGGVYNEQF
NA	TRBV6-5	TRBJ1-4	ASSYSRSGLGEKLF
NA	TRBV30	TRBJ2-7	AWSVGGVWY
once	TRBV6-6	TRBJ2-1	ASSETGRGNNEQF
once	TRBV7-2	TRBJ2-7	ASSLGTRLSGQY
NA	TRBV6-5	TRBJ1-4	ASSFGKRQDEKLF
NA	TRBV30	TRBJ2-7	AWSASSNSYEQY